This T cell receptor (beta chain) was recorded in a study of T cells after yellow fever vaccination. Findings and caveats of the study: Primary-vaccination clones mostly resurfaced post-booster (approximately 96% CD4, under 90% CD8).

Trimming removed 4 bases from V and 0 bases from J; junction bases left unmatched: 13. Germline V gene lookup returns CDR1 SGHDT and CDR2 YYEEEE. This CDR3 region has 18 residues. This clonotype has just a few counts. The target antigen is unknown. TCRdb fed the 5' RACE reads into MiXCR, producing one record per CDR3 protein. The sample yields approximately 550,000 distinct CDR3 sequences, approximately 21% seen once. The gene calls are TRBV5-6 and TRBJ2-4, with 7 bases identical to TRBD1. This TCR was recovered from a man in his thirties or forties who received the YFV17D yellow fever vaccine. This sample comprised PBMCs, obtained 15 days after the yellow fever booster vaccination. The CDR3 reads CASSLRRTGELAKNIQYF. The DNA for the CDR3 is TGTGCCAGCAGCCTCAGACGGACAGGAGAACTAGCCAAAAACATTCAGTACTTC.